Listed below are T cell receptor beta chains from one sample, sequenced in a study of T cells in localized non-small cell lung cancer. TCRdb keeps only in-frame clones here, not all; method: immunoSEQ multiplex PCR. The sample carries some 64,000 clones, roughly 76% recorded once. This specimen was PBMCs, taken before any cancer treatment. The receptors stem from a man between 35 and 75 years old with stage II lung adenocarcinoma. Both conserved end residues are part of each CDR3. Each record gives: V gene, clone size, CDR3 length, D gene, J gene, CDR3 protein, CDR3 DNA. A D gene is named only where the DNA matches it firmly. Only some rows state a clone size, as once, few, many or a class for expanded clones.

TRBV11-3	-	13	-	TRBJ1-2	CASSVRDFYGYTF	TGTGCCAGCAGCGTCCGGGATTTCTATGGCTACACCTTC
TRBV7-9	few	14	-	TRBJ2-4	CASSLGRAKNIQYF	TGTGCCAGCAGCTTAGGGCGGGCCAAAAACATTCAGTACTTC
TRBV11-2	-	15	TRBD1	TRBJ2-1	CASSRPGQGYNEQFF	TGTGCCAGCAGCAGACCGGGACAGGGCTACAATGAGCAGTTCTTC
TRBV11-3	-	15	-	TRBJ2-1	CASSLERTPYNEQFF	TGTGCCAGCAGCTTAGAAAGGACGCCCTACAATGAGCAGTTCTTC
TRBV11-1	once	19	-	TRBJ2-6	CASSLRETVLDRGANVLTF	TGTGCCAGCAGCTTAAGGGAGACAGTCCTCGATAGGGGGGCCAACGTCCTGACTTTC
TRBV19	-	15	-	TRBJ1-2	CASSIRAQRSYGYTF	TGTGCCAGTAGTATTCGGGCGCAAAGGTCCTATGGCTACACCTTC
TRBV11-3	-	14	-	TRBJ2-1	CASSLGVGMNEQFF	TGTGCCAGCAGCTTAGGGGTAGGGATGAATGAGCAGTTCTTC
TRBV10-3	-	15	-	TRBJ2-1	CAISDLGISYNEQFF	TGTGCCATCAGTGACCTGGGAATCTCCTACAATGAGCAGTTCTTC
TRBV5-1	-	17	TRBD2	TRBJ2-1	CASSPLGTSGMGGEQFF	TGCGCCAGCAGCCCCCTCGGGACTAGCGGGATGGGTGGTGAGCAGTTCTTC
TRBV5-6	-	13	-	TRBJ1-5	CASSLGFNQPQHF	TGTGCCAGCAGCTTGGGTTTTAATCAGCCCCAGCATTTT
TRBV29-1	-	14	TRBD1	TRBJ1-3	CSVLQGAGGNTIYF	TGCAGCGTCTTACAGGGGGCTGGGGGAAACACCATATATTTT
TRBV6-5	-	12	-	TRBJ1-1	CASSYLGTEAFF	TGTGCCAGCAGTTACCTAGGCACTGAAGCTTTCTTT
TRBV5-1	-	15	TRBD2	TRBJ2-2	CASSLTSGSTGELFF	TGCGCCAGCAGCTTGACTAGCGGGAGTACCGGGGAGCTGTTTTTT
TRBV6-6	-	15	TRBD1	TRBJ2-4	CASSPGQGVENIQYF	TGTGCCAGCAGTCCGGGACAGGGGGTGGAAAACATTCAGTACTTC
TRBV7-2	-	13	-	TRBJ1-1	CASSLGTNTEAFF	TGTGCCAGCAGCTTAGGGACGAACACTGAAGCTTTCTTT
TRBV19	-	14	-	TRBJ2-7	CASSTQKGSYEQYF	TGTGCCAGTAGTACCCAGAAGGGCTCCTACGAGCAGTACTTC
TRBV19	-	14	TRBD2	TRBJ2-1	CASSPVTSGRAMFF	TGTGCCAGTAGTCCGGTGACTAGCGGGAGGGCCATGTTCTTC
TRBV7-9	-	15	TRBD1	TRBJ1-2	CASSIKPGQGLGYTF	TGTGCCAGCAGCATAAAGCCGGGACAGGGTCTGGGCTACACCTTC
TRBV5-1	-	15	TRBD1	TRBJ2-5	CASSPLTGPQETQYF	TGCGCCAGCAGCCCCCTGACAGGGCCCCAAGAGACCCAGTACTTC
TRBV7-8	-	15	-	TRBJ2-7	CASSLTGGSSYEQYF	TGTGCCAGCAGCTTAACCGGGGGCAGCTCCTACGAGCAGTACTTC
TRBV7-8	-	14	TRBD1	TRBJ1-1	CASSAGTANTEAFF	TGTGCCAGCAGCGCTGGGACAGCGAACACTGAAGCTTTCTTT
TRBV11-3	once	15	-	TRBJ2-1	CASSSNAVDYNEQFF	TGTGCCAGCAGCTCCAACGCCGTGGACTACAATGAGCAGTTCTTC
TRBV18	-	16	-	TRBJ1-1	CASSPLQVVMNTEAFF	TGTGCCAGCTCACCTCTACAGGTCGTGATGAACACTGAAGCTTTCTTT
TRBV18	-	17	TRBD1	TRBJ2-3	CASSPLGTVHEADTQYF	TGTGCCAGCTCACCCCTGGGGACAGTACATGAGGCAGATACGCAGTATTTT
TRBV7-2	-	13	TRBD1	TRBJ1-1	CASSAQGGTEAFF	TGTGCCAGCTCCGCCCAGGGGGGCACTGAAGCTTTCTTT
TRBV11-1	-	14	TRBD2	TRBJ2-7	CASSFSGRAYEQYF	TGTGCCAGCAGCTTCAGCGGGAGGGCCTACGAGCAGTACTTC
TRBV11-3	-	18	TRBD2	TRBJ2-1	CASSFVAGGSFSYNEQFF	TGTGCCAGCAGCTTTGTAGCGGGAGGGTCCTTCTCCTACAATGAGCAGTTCTTC
TRBV18	few	13	-	TRBJ1-5	CASSRDSFQPQHF	TGTGCCAGCTCACGCGACAGCTTTCAGCCCCAGCATTTT
TRBV27	-	15	-	TRBJ2-3	CASSSSRSSTDTQYF	TGTGCCAGCAGTTCCTCCCGCTCTAGCACAGATACGCAGTATTTT
TRBV6-5	-	13	-	TRBJ2-1	CASTLSLGYEQFF	TGTGCCAGCACCCTCTCTCTGGGATATGAGCAGTTCTTC
TRBV29-1	-	13	-	TRBJ2-7	CSVIGQRRGEQYF	TGCAGCGTTATAGGGCAGCGACGGGGCGAGCAGTACTTC
TRBV19	once	15	-	TRBJ1-5	CASSTQGRDFGPQHF	TGTGCCAGTAGTACCCAGGGACGCGACTTCGGGCCCCAGCATTTT
TRBV10-3	-	16	-	TRBJ2-3	CAISERALSSTDTQYF	TGTGCCATCAGTGAGCGGGCTTTATCTAGCACAGATACGCAGTATTTT
TRBV5-1	-	14	TRBD2	TRBJ2-1	CASSLFTSGNEQFF	TGCGCCAGCAGCTTGTTCACTAGCGGGAATGAGCAGTTCTTC
TRBV2	-	16	TRBD2	TRBJ2-5	CASSAPGLAGGWIQYF	TGTGCCAGCAGTGCTCCGGGACTAGCGGGAGGGTGGATCCAGTACTTC
TRBV5-1	-	15	-	TRBJ1-2	CASSLASGTRYGYTF	TGCGCCAGCAGCTTGGCTTCCGGGACAAGGTATGGCTACACCTTC
TRBV6-4	-	14	-	TRBJ1-1	CASRRESLGTEAFF	TGTGCCAGCAGACGGGAGTCCTTGGGCACTGAAGCTTTCTTT
TRBV5-1	-	18	TRBD2	TRBJ2-3	CASSVGNSGRAGADTQYF	TGCGCCAGCAGCGTAGGTAATAGCGGGAGGGCCGGGGCAGATACGCAGTATTTT
TRBV9	-	15	TRBD2	TRBJ2-5	CASSVGLAGDETQYF	TGTGCCAGCAGCGTAGGGCTAGCGGGAGATGAGACCCAGTACTTC
TRBV7-2	-	13	-	TRBJ2-4	CASSLARQNIQYF	TGTGCCAGCAGCTTAGCCAGACAAAACATTCAGTACTTC
TRBV2	-	12	-	TRBJ1-5	CASSESNQPQHF	TGTGCCAGCAGTGAGAGCAATCAGCCCCAGCATTTT